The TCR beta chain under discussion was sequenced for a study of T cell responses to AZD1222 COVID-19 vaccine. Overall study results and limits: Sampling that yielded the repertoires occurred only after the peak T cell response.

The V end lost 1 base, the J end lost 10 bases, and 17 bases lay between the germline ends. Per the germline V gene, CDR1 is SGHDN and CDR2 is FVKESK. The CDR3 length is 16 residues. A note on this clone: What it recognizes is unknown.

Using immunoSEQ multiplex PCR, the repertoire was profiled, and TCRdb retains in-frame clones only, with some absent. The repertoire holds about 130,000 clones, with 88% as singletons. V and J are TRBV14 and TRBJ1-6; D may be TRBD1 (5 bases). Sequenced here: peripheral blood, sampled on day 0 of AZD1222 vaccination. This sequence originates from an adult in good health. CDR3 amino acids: CASSQGGGSVRSPLHF. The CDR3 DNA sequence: TGTGCCAGCAGCCAAGGGGGGGGATCGGTTCGATCACCCCTCCACTTT.